A selection of T cell receptor beta chains follows, all from one sample in a study of blood T cell repertoires in COVID-19. TCRdb keeps only in-frame clones here, not all; method: immunoSEQ multiplex PCR. This sample yields under 60,000 clones, of which approximately 87% are seen a single time; over 4.5% belongs to the top ten. Sequenced input: peripheral blood. All receptors come from a human donor in a cohort sampled during active COVID-19. Each CDR3 is given with its conserved first and last residue. The D gene is left open where the match is weak. Clone size is not always given. Where it is, it says once, few, many or a class for expanded clones.

d_call,j_call,v_call,clone_size,cdr3_aa,cdr3_nt
TRBD1,TRBJ1-4,TRBV29-1,.,CSASTGVREKLFF,TGCAGCGCTTCGACAGGGGTACGGGAAAAACTGTTTTTT
.,TRBJ1-1,TRBV6-2/TRBV6-3,once,CASSWGTGWGGTTEAFF,TGTGCCAGCAGTTGGGGGACCGGTTGGGGAGGGACAACTGAAGCTTTCTTT
.,TRBJ2-3,TRBV15,.,CATSRDSVQVDTQYF,TGTGCCACCAGCAGAGATTCAGTCCAGGTAGATACGCAGTATTTT
.,TRBJ2-3,TRBV2,.,CASGAGAGVADTQYF,TGTGCCAGCGGGGCCGGGGCAGGGGTTGCAGATACGCAGTATTTT
.,TRBJ1-5,TRBV19,.,CASSTSTDSNQPQHF,TGTGCCAGTAGTACCTCGACAGACAGCAATCAGCCCCAGCATTTT
TRBD2,TRBJ2-5,TRBV7-9,.,CAAGVAGGPETQYF,TGTGCAGCGGGGGTAGCGGGGGGGCCAGAGACCCAGTACTTC
.,TRBJ1-5,TRBV2,.,CASDQGNQPQHF,TGTGCCAGCGACCAGGGAAATCAGCCCCAGCATTTT
TRBD1,TRBJ2-7,TRBV6-2/TRBV6-3,.,CASSYGQGAYEQYF,TGTGCCAGCAGTTATGGACAGGGGGCCTACGAGCAGTACTTC
TRBD1,TRBJ2-2,TRBV6-5,.,CASRDRVVPGELFF,TGTGCCAGCCGGGACAGGGTAGTCCCCGGGGAGCTGTTTTTT
.,TRBJ1-1,TRBV9,.,CASSPSRGTEAFF,TGTGCCAGCAGCCCAAGTAGGGGAACTGAAGCTTTCTTT
.,TRBJ2-6,TRBV7-2,.,CASSLAWAGASSGANVLTF,TGTGCCAGCAGCTTAGCGTGGGCGGGGGCCAGCTCTGGGGCCAACGTCCTGACTTTC
.,TRBJ2-3,TRBV10-3,.,CAISESSDTQYF,TGTGCCATCAGTGAGTCGTCGGATACGCAGTATTTT
TRBD1,TRBJ1-2,TRBV6-5,.,CASTRQGSPDGYTF,TGTGCCAGCACCCGACAGGGGAGTCCGGATGGCTACACCTTC
TRBD1,TRBJ1-6,TRBV3-1/TRBV3-2,.,CASTSRSGTGRFSPLHF,TGTGCCAGCACCTCAAGATCCGGGACAGGGAGATTTTCACCCCTCCACTTT
.,TRBJ2-5,TRBV19,.,CASSSFGKTETQYF,TGTGCCAGTAGTTCATTCGGGAAGACGGAGACCCAGTACTTC
.,TRBJ2-1,TRBV7-2,.,CASSSTGTTNEQFF,TGTGCCAGCAGCTCCACCGGGACAACCAATGAGCAGTTCTTC
TRBD1,TRBJ2-3,TRBV6-5,.,CASRYRGRDGSQYF,TGTGCCAGCAGATACAGGGGGCGCGACGGGTCGCAGTATTTT
.,TRBJ2-3,TRBV12-5,.,CASGLRLAQYF,TGTGCTAGTGGTCTCAGGCTGGCGCAGTATTTT
.,TRBJ2-5,TRBV11-1,once,CASSSRSGRLGETQYF,TGTGCCAGCAGCTCCAGATCGGGACGACTAGGGGAGACCCAGTACTTC
.,TRBJ2-3,TRBV5-1,.,CASSPYPDTQYF,TGCGCCAGCAGCCCCTATCCAGATACGCAGTATTTT
TRBD1,TRBJ2-3,TRBV6-2/TRBV6-3,.,CASSSGQPTDTQYF,TGTGCCAGCAGTTCGGGACAGCCCACAGATACGCAGTATTTT
TRBD1,TRBJ2-3,TRBV6-4,.,CASSEGQGAAVASTDTQYF,TGTGCCAGCAGTGAGGGACAGGGGGCCGCAGTTGCCAGCACAGATACGCAGTATTTT
.,TRBJ2-2,TRBV28,.,CASSYSLAPTGELFF,TGTGCCAGCAGTTATAGTCTAGCGCCTACCGGGGAGCTGTTTTTT
.,TRBJ2-4,TRBV6-1,.,CASSDENIQYF,TGTGCCAGCAGTGACGAAAACATTCAGTACTTC
.,TRBJ2-7,TRBV27,.,CASSLSGGSYEQYF,TGTGCCAGCAGTTTATCAGGAGGCTCCTACGAGCAGTACTTC
.,TRBJ1-5,TRBV20-1,.,CSASGGPGGNQPQHF,TGCAGTGCTAGTGGGGGGCCTGGGGGCAATCAGCCCCAGCATTTT
.,TRBJ2-3,TRBV11-2,.,CASSLDFGRGTDTQYF,TGTGCCAGCAGCTTAGATTTCGGCAGGGGCACAGATACGCAGTATTTT
TRBD1,TRBJ1-3,TRBV11-2,.,CASSLGQGSRNTIYF,TGTGCCAGCAGCCTGGGACAGGGTAGCCGAAACACCATATATTTT
.,TRBJ1-2,TRBV18,.,CASSPSSYRDPGYGYTF,TGTGCCAGCTCACCTAGCTCCTACAGGGATCCCGGCTATGGCTACACCTTC
TRBD2,TRBJ2-1,TRBV6-6,.,CASSSRLAGPYNEQFF,TGTGCCAGCAGTTCCCGACTAGCGGGGCCCTACAATGAGCAGTTCTTC
.,TRBJ2-3,TRBV7-2,.,CASCRGGGTDTQYF,TGTGCCAGCTGCCGTGGAGGGGGCACAGATACGCAGTATTTT
TRBD1,TRBJ2-7,TRBV5-4,.,CASSPGQGHEQYF,TGTGCCAGCAGCCCAGGACAGGGCCACGAGCAGTACTTC
.,TRBJ1-1,TRBV3-1/TRBV3-2,few,CASSLSVNTEAFF,TGTGCCAGCAGCCTTTCAGTCAACACTGAAGCTTTCTTT
TRBD1,TRBJ2-5,TRBV18,once,CASSLNTNRGHETQYF,TGTGCCAGCTCACTGAATACCAACAGGGGGCATGAGACCCAGTACTTC
.,TRBJ2-1,TRBV7-2,.,CASSLAPGRGDNEQFF,TGTGCCAGCAGCTTAGCTCCGGGCAGGGGCGACAATGAGCAGTTCTTC